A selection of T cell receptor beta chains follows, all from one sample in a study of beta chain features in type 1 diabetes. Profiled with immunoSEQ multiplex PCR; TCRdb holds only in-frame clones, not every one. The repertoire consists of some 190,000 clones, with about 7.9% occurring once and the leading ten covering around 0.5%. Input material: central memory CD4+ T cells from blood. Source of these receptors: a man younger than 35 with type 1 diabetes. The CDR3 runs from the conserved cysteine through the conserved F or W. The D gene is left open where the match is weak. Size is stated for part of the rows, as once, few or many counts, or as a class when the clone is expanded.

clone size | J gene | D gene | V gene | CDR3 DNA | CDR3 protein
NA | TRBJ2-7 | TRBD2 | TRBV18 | TGTGCCAGCTCACCCCCAACTAGCGTCGGCGAGCAGTACTTC | CASSPPTSVGEQYF
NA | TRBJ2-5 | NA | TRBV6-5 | TGCGCAATGGCACCTCTCCAAGAGACCCAGTACTTC | CAMAPLQETQYF
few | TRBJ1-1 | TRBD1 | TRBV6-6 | TGTGCCACCAGAGAGGACAGGGGGCGCTCCACTGAAGCTTTCTTT | CATREDRGRSTEAFF
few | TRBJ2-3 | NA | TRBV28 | TGTGCCAGCAGTCGAGTGTCCCAAAGCACAGATACGCAGTATTTT | CASSRVSQSTDTQYF
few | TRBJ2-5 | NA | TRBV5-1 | TGCGCCAGCAGCTTGGGGGCGCAGGCCTCACAAGAGACCCAGTACTTC | CASSLGAQASQETQYF
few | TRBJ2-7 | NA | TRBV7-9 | TGTGCCGGAAGCGCGGCGGACTCCTACGAGCAGTACTTC | CAGSAADSYEQYF
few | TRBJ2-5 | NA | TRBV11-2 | TGTGCCAGCAGCTTAGCCCGGGATGGGACCCAGTACTTC | CASSLARDGTQYF
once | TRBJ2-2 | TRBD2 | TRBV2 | TGTGCCATTGGACTAGCGACGAACACCGGGGAGCTGTTTTTT | CAIGLATNTGELFF
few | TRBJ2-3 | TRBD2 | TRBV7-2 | TGTGCCAGCAGCTTCTCTAGCGGGGGGGCCGATACGCAGTATTTT | CASSFSSGGADTQYF
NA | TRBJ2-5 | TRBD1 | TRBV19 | TGTGCCAGTAGTATAGCCAGGACAGGGTTGCGGGAAGAGACCCAGTACTTC | CASSIARTGLREETQYF
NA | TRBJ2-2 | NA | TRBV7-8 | TGTGCCAGCAGCCAAAGGGGCAGGGTCGGCACCGGGGAGCTGTTTTTT | CASSQRGRVGTGELFF
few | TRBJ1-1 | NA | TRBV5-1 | TGCGCCAGCAGCCCTTCCAGACCTAAGGTACAGGGCACTGAAGCTTTCTTT | CASSPSRPKVQGTEAFF
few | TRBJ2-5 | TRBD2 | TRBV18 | TGTGCCAGCTCTACCGGAGGGACTAGCGGTGGGGAGACCCAGTACTTC | CASSTGGTSGGETQYF
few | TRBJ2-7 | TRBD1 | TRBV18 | TGTGCCAGCTCACAGCCAGGGGGCGAGCAGTACTTC | CASSQPGGEQYF
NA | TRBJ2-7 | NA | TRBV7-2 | TGTGCCAGCGCAGGATTCGACGCGGGGCAGTACTTC | CASAGFDAGQYF
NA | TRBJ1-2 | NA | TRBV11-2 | TGTGCCAGCAGCGAAAGGAGACAGGAGGATGGCTACACCTTC | CASSERRQEDGYTF
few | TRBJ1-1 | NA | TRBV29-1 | TGCAGCGTTGAATTGGGGCTGAACACTGAAGCTTTCTTT | CSVELGLNTEAFF